The 30 T cell receptor beta chains presented below share a single source sample, sequenced in a study of PD-L1 blockade in urothelial cancer. Sequencing was performed with immunoSEQ multiplex PCR; in TCRdb, only in-frame clones are kept and a portion is missing. Of over 20,000 clones in the sample, 70% to 90% were seen once. Here the sequenced sample was PBMCs, taken around atezolizumab (anti-PD-L1) treatment. Receptors originate from a man aged 55-75 years with urothelial cancer.

J is TRBJ2-1 and V is TRBV11-2; 9 bases are a match to TRBD2. The germline V gene has CDR1 SGHAT and CDR2 FQNNGV. V lost 8 bases to trimming and J lost 10 bases; unmatched junction nucleotides: 6. There are 12 residues in the CDR3. The DNA for the CDR3 is TGTGCCAGCGGCGAGCGGGAGGCAGAGCAGTTCTTC. Translated: CASGEREAEQFF. Combining the CDR3 with reference TRBV11-2 and TRBJ2-1 gives the whole variable domain EAGVAQSPRYKIIEKRQSVAFWCNPISGHATLYWYQQILGQGPKLLIQFQNNGVVDDSQLPKDRFSAERLKGVDSTLKIQPAKLEDSAVYLCASGEREAEQFFGPGTRLTVL.

The chain is built from TRBV30 and TRBJ1-6; 9 bases are a match to TRBD1. Germline trimming cut 3 bases from V and 10 bases from J; bases unmatched to any gene: 10. Germline loops: CDR1 GTSNPN, CDR2 SVGIG (reference sequence). This CDR3 region has 15 residues. CDR3 loop: CAWRHRDRVGSPLHF. CDR3 coding DNA: TGTGCCTGGAGGCACCGGGACAGGGTGGGCTCACCCCTCCACTTT. Looking up the rest from reference TRBV30 and TRBJ1-6 gives the full variable domain: SQTIHQWPATLVQPVGSPLSLECTVEGTSNPNLYWYRQAAGRGLQLLFYSVGIGQISSEVPQNLSASRPQDRQFILSSKKLLLSDSGFYLCAWRHRDRVGSPLHFGNGTRLTVT.

The rearrangement uses TRBV7-2 and TRBJ2-6; 9 nucleotides line up with TRBD1. This CDR3 is 17 amino acids long. Germline V CDR1 and CDR2: SGHTA, FQGNSA. Trimming cost V 6 bases and J 0 bases; bases outside gene matches: 6. The CDR3 DNA reads TGTGCCAGCAGTCGACAGGGGGGAAACTCTGGGGCCAACGTCCTGACTTTC. It specifies CASSRQGGNSGANVLTF.

J is TRBJ1-2 and V is TRBV9, with D unresolved. Germline lookup yields CDR1 SGDLS and CDR2 YYNGEE. V lost 0 bases and J 4 bases, leaving 4 bases between the germline ends. This CDR3 is built from 12 residues. CDR3 nucleotides: TGTGCCAGCAGCGTAGACAGCTATGGCTACACCTTC. It specifies CASSVDSYGYTF.

The V call is TRBV19, the J call TRBJ1-2, with D perhaps matching TRBD1 (5 bases). Germline V CDR1 and CDR2: LNHDA, SQIVND (reference sequence). The V and J ends lost 9 bases and 4 bases respectively, with 21 bases between them. The CDR3 is made up of 15 amino acids. The CDR3 nucleotides read TGTGCCAGCGCCGGGGGACTCCCCGGCCTCTATGGCTACACCTTC. It specifies CASAGGLPGLYGYTF.

This clone was seen once. V gene TRBV21-1 combines with J gene TRBJ2-7; TRBD2, the table's D call, lacks a check against the DNA. TRBV21-1 is flagged as a pseudogene. The CDR3 length is 14 residues. This chain's CDR3 is CASSKKRSVNEQYF. CDR3 nucleotide sequence: TGTGCCAGCAGCAAAAAGAGGAGCGTTAACGAGCAGTACTTC.

V and J are TRBV15 and TRBJ2-5; 10 nucleotides agree with TRBD1. The germline V gene has CDR1 LNHNV and CDR2 YYDKDF (reference sequence). This CDR3 contains 15 residues. V lost 5 bases and J lost 5; bases outside the gene matches: 8. This chain's CDR3 is CATSDRQGAGETQYF. For the CDR3, the DNA is TGTGCCACCAGCGACCGACAGGGGGCAGGGGAGACCCAGTACTTC.

V and J are TRBV6-1 and TRBJ1-6, with 12 bases identical to TRBD1. The CDR3 is made up of 16 amino acids. With 0 bases clipped from V and 10 bases from J, the junction kept 4 bases outside the gene matches. Germline V gene sequence: CDR1 MNHNS, CDR2 SASEGT. The CDR3 loop is CASSEARGTGGSPLHF. The CDR3 DNA sequence: TGTGCCAGCAGTGAAGCTCGAGGGACAGGGGGCTCACCCCTCCACTTT.

The V and J genes are TRBV10-3 and TRBJ1-5; no clear D gene. CDR3 length: 15 residues. Germline V lookup: CDR1 ENHRY, CDR2 SYGVKD. Trimming shortened V by 2 bases and J by 9 bases, and 17 bases separated the two germline ends. This CDR3 is CAISESRPDIGPQHF. The CDR3 DNA reads TGTGCCATCAGTGAGAGCAGGCCGGATATTGGGCCCCAGCATTTT.

J is TRBJ1-2 and V is TRBV5-5; tentative D call: TRBD1 (5 bases). This CDR3 contains 16 residues. Trimming shortened V by 1 base and J by 4 bases, and 17 bases separated the two germline ends. Germline V CDR1 and CDR2: SGHKS, YYEKEE (reference sequence). The CDR3 loop reads CASSLFSDSPSYGYTF. The CDR3 DNA follows: TGTGCCAGCAGCTTGTTCTCAGACAGCCCTTCCTATGGCTACACCTTC. Combining the CDR3 with reference TRBV5-5 and TRBJ1-2 gives the whole variable domain DAGVTQSPTHLIKTRGQQVTLRCSPISGHKSVSWYQQVLGQGPQFIFQYYEKEERGRGNFPDRFSARQFPNYSSELNVNALLLGDSALYLCASSLFSDSPSYGYTFGSGTRLTVV.

The chain links TRBV18 to TRBJ2-2; 9 bases map to TRBD1. The ends lost 3 bases at V and 1 base at J; junction bases unmatched: 0. CDR1 KGHSH and CDR2 LQKENI come from the germline V gene. The CDR3 runs to 15 residues. In DNA, the CDR3 is TGTGCCAGCTCACCGGGACAGGGGAACACCGGGGAGCTGTTTTTT. Its translation: CASSPGQGNTGELFF.

The chain is built from TRBV11-2 and TRBJ2-1; the D gene is possibly TRBD2 (5 bases). This CDR3 contains 17 residues. Germline V gene sequence: CDR1 SGHAT, CDR2 FQNNGV. V lost 1 base to trimming and J lost 5 bases, with 18 bases between them. In DNA form, the CDR3 reads TGTGCCAGCAGCTTAGTTGGACTCCCTGAAAATAACAATGAGCAGTTCTTC. Amino acid sequence: CASSLVGLPENNNEQFF.

The rearrangement links TRBV27 to TRBJ2-3, with 11 bases aligning to TRBD2. Germline V CDR1 and CDR2: MNHEY, SMNVEV (reference sequence). This CDR3 is built from 16 residues. Trimming removed 5 bases from V and 3 bases from J; junction bases left unmatched: 7. The DNA of the CDR3 is TGTGCCAGCAGTCCCCTAGCGGGAGGAATGACAGATACGCAGTATTTT. It is translated as CASSPLAGGMTDTQYF.

V and J are TRBV5-1 and TRBJ2-1; 9 bases are shared with TRBD2. This CDR3 spans 15 amino acids. J gave up 2 bases and V 2 bases, and 2 bases lay outside the gene matches. From germline, CDR1 is SGHRS and CDR2 YFSETQ. The CDR3 nucleotides read TGCGCCAGCAGCTTCCTAGCGGGACCCTACAATGAGCAGTTCTTC. Translation: CASSFLAGPYNEQFF.

The genes are TRBV5-1 and TRBJ2-7; D remains unclear. The CDR3 spans 12 residues. Germline assignment: CDR1 SGHRS and CDR2 YFSETQ. V was pared by 3 bases and J by 0 bases, with 4 bases between. The CDR3 DNA is TGCGCCAGCAGCTCCTACTCCTACGAGCAGTACTTC. Translated: CASSSYSYEQYF.

The rearrangement uses TRBV28 and TRBJ1-4; maybe TRBD1 (6 bases). The CDR3 is 16 amino acids. Trimming left V 7 bases short and J 0 bases short, with 15 bases between. CDR1 is MDHEN, CDR2 SYDVKM, per germline. The chain's CDR3 is CASTDTGLATNEKLFF. CDR3 coding DNA: TGTGCCAGCACCGATACAGGGCTAGCAACTAATGAAAAACTGTTTTTT.

The rearrangement uses TRBV4-1 and TRBJ2-5, with 13 bases fitting TRBD2. The CDR3 runs 16 residues. Trimming took 1 base from V and 5 from J; bases not matched to a gene: 4. Looked up from germline, CDR1 is MGHRA and CDR2 is YSYEKL. CDR3 sequence: CASSQGTSGSSETQYF. In DNA, the CDR3 is TGCGCCAGCAGCCAAGGGACTAGCGGGAGTTCGGAGACCCAGTACTTC.

The chain couples TRBV25-1 to TRBJ2-3, with 7 nucleotides matching TRBD2. Per the germline V gene, CDR1 is MGHDK and CDR2 is SYGVNS. The CDR3 totals 14 residues. Trimming took 8 bases from V and 2 from J; bases not matched to a gene: 7. The CDR3: CASAPREPTDTQYF. CDR3 DNA: TGTGCCAGCGCCCCGCGGGAGCCCACAGATACGCAGTATTTT.

V usage is TRBV28 and J usage is TRBJ2-7, with 8 bases fitting TRBD1. The trim removed 1 base at V and 1 base at J, leaving 6 bases unmatched. CDR3 length: 16 residues. Germline V gene lookup returns CDR1 MDHEN and CDR2 SYDVKM. As DNA, the CDR3 is TGTGCCAGCAGTTTATATGGCACAGGGGGGTCCTACGAGCAGTACTTC. This encodes CASSLYGTGGSYEQYF.

This chain uses TRBV18 with TRBJ1-5; 7 nucleotides agree with TRBD1. The CDR3 is made up of 14 amino acids. Germline loops: CDR1 KGHSH, CDR2 LQKENI. V gave up 5 bases and J gave up 4 bases; unmatched junction bases: 5. The CDR3 region has the DNA TGTGCCAGCTCATCTACAGGGGCAAATCAGCCCCAGCATTTT. Residues: CASSSTGANQPQHF.

The chain couples TRBV15 to TRBJ2-3; the D gene is possibly TRBD2 (6 bases). This CDR3 is built from 15 residues. Germline V lookup: CDR1 LNHNV, CDR2 YYDKDF (reference sequence). V gave up 1 base and J gave up 5 bases, with 13 bases separating them. The CDR3 DNA reads as TGTGCCACCAGCAGAGTCGGGGGTTCTGGAGATACGCAGTATTTT. Protein: CATSRVGGSGDTQYF.

The chain couples TRBV29-1 to TRBJ1-1; D uncertain. The germline gives CDR1 SQVTM, CDR2 ANQGSEA. CDR3 length equals 15 residues. Trimming cost V 4 bases and J 0 bases, with 15 bases left between them. In DNA, the CDR3 is TGCAGCGTTGTACCTTCGGGGTTCATGAACACTGAAGCTTTCTTT. Translation gives CSVVPSGFMNTEAFF.

The chain combines TRBV5-1 with TRBJ2-7, with TRBD1 matching over 11 bases. Germline loops: CDR1 SGHRS, CDR2 YFSETQ. The V gene end was trimmed by 0 bases and the J gene end by 6 bases; junction bases not matched to a gene: 2. This CDR3 is built from 14 residues. The CDR3 loop reads CASSLAGTGGEQYF. The CDR3 DNA is TGCGCCAGCAGCTTGGCAGGGACAGGGGGCGAGCAGTACTTC.

This clone was picked up a small number of times. The chain employs TRBV7-2 and TRBJ2-3; D unclear. The V gene lost 1 base and the J gene lost 0 bases, with 5 bases spanning the gap. CDR1 and CDR2 (germline): SGHTA, FQGNSA. The CDR3 is 14 residues long. CDR3 DNA: TGTGCCAGCAGCTTAGACAAGAGCACAGATACGCAGTATTTT. Its protein is CASSLDKSTDTQYF.

The V gene is TRBV9, the J gene TRBJ2-7, with 8 nucleotides matching TRBD2. Germline CDR1 is SGDLS and CDR2 is YYNGEE. This CDR3 is built from 16 residues. V dropped 0 bases and J dropped 2; count of bases not matched to a gene: 7. The CDR3 coding sequence is TGTGCCAGCAGCGTAGCGGCCAGCGGGGGCCCCTACGAGCAGTACTTC. Translating gives CASSVAASGGPYEQYF.

This clone came up once. The chain links TRBV6-5 to TRBJ2-5; possible D gene TRBD2, 5 bases. The CDR3 is 13 amino acids. Germline CDR1 reads MNHEY; CDR2 reads SVGAGI. Between the trimmed V and J ends, which lost 5 bases and 5 bases, there was a span of 12 bases. The CDR3 nucleotides read TGTGCCAGCAGTGACGGAGGCAGGGAGACCCAGTACTTC. It translates to CASSDGGRETQYF.

The chain employs TRBV11-2 and TRBJ2-7; D possibly corresponds to TRBD2 (7 bases). Trimming took 1 base from V and 1 from J, leaving 11 bases between them. The CDR3 is 15 amino acids. The germline gives CDR1 SGHAT, CDR2 FQNNGV. The CDR3 bases are TGTGCCAGCAGCTTAGGAGGGGGGGCGTCCTACGAGCAGTACTTC. Residues: CASSLGGGASYEQYF.

CDR3: CASKGQGATGELFF. The CDR3 DNA follows: TGTGCCAGCAAAGGACAGGGGGCGACCGGGGAGCTGTTTTTT. The chain carries TRBV6-5 and TRBJ2-2; 11 nucleotides match TRBD1. The CDR3 length is 14 residues. Per germline, CDR1 MNHEY and CDR2 SVGAGI. The V and J ends lost 7 bases and 5 bases, in that order; junction bases with no gene match: 3.

CDR3 DNA: TGTGCCAGCAGCTTCGTGGCCGACACCCGCTCCTACGAGCAGTACTTC. Translated, it gives CASSFVADTRSYEQYF. The rearrangement links TRBV7-9 to TRBJ2-7, with unresolved D. The germline V gene has CDR1 SEHNR and CDR2 FQNEAQ (reference sequence). The CDR3 extends over 16 amino acids. Between the trimmed V and J ends, which lost 3 bases and 0 bases, there was a span of 15 bases.

The chain links TRBV5-4 to TRBJ2-7; D possibly corresponds to TRBD1 (6 bases). Between the trimmed V and J ends, which lost 0 bases and 2 bases, there was a span of 6 bases. This CDR3 spans 13 amino acids. Germline V gene data show CDR1 as SGHNT and CDR2 as YYREEE (reference sequence). The CDR3: CASSLDRAYEQYF. The CDR3 nucleotides read TGTGCCAGCAGCTTGGACAGGGCCTACGAGCAGTACTTC.